The 17 T cell receptor beta chains below were found in one sample sequenced in a study of blood T cell repertoires in COVID-19. Some clones are missing from TCRdb's copy, which holds only in-frame ones; the method was immunoSEQ multiplex PCR. The table has around 180,000 clones, about nine tenths seen once. Source material: peripheral blood. Source of these receptors: a woman in her 30s with acute or convalescent COVID-19.

The chain carries TRBV28 and TRBJ1-6; D is unresolved. Trimming cost V 6 bases and J 0 bases, with 6 bases left between them. The CDR3 is made up of 14 amino acids. CDR1 and CDR2 (germline): MDHEN, SYDVKM. The CDR3 region is CASRSSSYNSPLHF. The CDR3 region has the DNA TGTGCCAGCAGGTCGAGCTCCTATAATTCACCCCTCCACTTT.

The V gene is TRBV28, the J gene TRBJ1-2, with 7 positions matching TRBD1. CDR1 MDHEN and CDR2 SYDVKM come from the germline V gene. This CDR3 region has 15 residues. With V trimmed by 7 bases and J by 6 bases, 14 bases remained unmatched. In DNA, the CDR3 is TGTGCCAGCATCCCGCCCGACAGGGCGATCGATGGCTACACCTTC. Translated, it gives CASIPPDRAIDGYTF.

The chain employs TRBV29-1 and TRBJ2-1; D possibly corresponds to TRBD2 (5 bases). The germline V gene has CDR1 SQVTM and CDR2 ANQGSEA. This CDR3 has 15 residues. V lost 4 bases and J lost 0, with 13 bases in between. CDR3 sequence (DNA): TGCAGCGTTGCCGGGGAACGCAGCTCCTACAATGAGCAGTTCTTC. Translated, it gives CSVAGERSSYNEQFF.

The rearrangement joins TRBV15 to TRBJ1-2, with unresolved D. Germline V gene data show CDR1 as LNHNV and CDR2 as YYDKDF (reference sequence). V was shortened by 1 base and J by 5 bases, with 8 bases between the two germline ends. CDR3 length equals 13 residues. The CDR3 is CATSRAPGYGYTF. CDR3 bases: TGTGCCACCAGCAGAGCCCCAGGTTATGGCTACACCTTC.

V is TRBV5-1 and J is TRBJ2-5; 7 bases agree with TRBD1. CDR1 and CDR2 from the germline V gene are SGHRS and YFSETQ. V lost 4 bases to trimming and J lost 2 bases; unmatched junction nucleotides: 5. This CDR3 has 14 residues. The CDR3 region is CASSPTGFQETQYF. The CDR3, as DNA: TGCGCCAGCAGCCCGACAGGGTTTCAAGAGACCCAGTACTTC.

This clone was seen more than once but under ten times. This chain links TRBV4-2 with TRBJ1-2; no firm D call. Germline V gene lookup returns CDR1 LGHNA and CDR2 YNFKEQ. V was pared by 3 bases and J by 5 bases, with 16 bases between. There are 15 residues in the CDR3. DNA of the CDR3: TGTGCCAGCAGCCAGGCTTCCACAATTTCTTATGGCTACACCTTC. This sequence encodes CASSQASTISYGYTF.

Many counts were recorded for this clone. The gene calls are TRBV19 and TRBJ2-7; tentative D call: TRBD1 (6 bases). The CDR3 consists of 14 residues. CDR1 and CDR2 (germline): LNHDA, SQIVND (reference sequence). V was shortened by 7 bases and J by 0 bases, with 13 bases between the two germline ends. The CDR3: CASKGGPASYEQYF. The CDR3 bases are TGTGCCAGTAAAGGGGGACCAGCCTCCTACGAGCAGTACTTC.

V and J are TRBV6-5 and TRBJ1-1; 9 nucleotides agree with TRBD1. The CDR3 is 14 residues long. CDR1 and CDR2 (germline): MNHEY, SVGAGI. Trimming cost V 6 bases and J 4 bases; bases outside gene matches: 6. The CDR3 DNA is TGTGCCAGCAGCTATGACAGGGGGGGCACTGAAGCTTTCTTT. Its protein product is CASSYDRGGTEAFF.

This rearrangement joins TRBV5-1 to TRBJ2-1, with TRBD2 identical over 12 bases. Germline CDR1 is SGHRS and CDR2 is YFSETQ. This CDR3 is 15 amino acids long. With V trimmed by 3 bases and J by 10 bases, 8 bases remained unmatched. Written as DNA, the CDR3 is TGCGCCAGCAGCTCTCTGACTAGCGGGAGTGGGGAGCAGTTCTTC. This codes for CASSSLTSGSGEQFF.

Notes on this clone: Other nucleotide sequences from this sample produce the same CDR3. This chain connects TRBV28 to TRBJ1-4; D is undetermined. The CDR3 contains 13 residues. Germline CDR1 and CDR2: MDHEN and SYDVKM. V was clipped by 3 bases and J by 1 base, with 3 bases between them. DNA for the CDR3: TGTGCCAGCAGTTTCAGAACTAATGAAAAACTGTTTTTT. This codes for CASSFRTNEKLFF.

The chain recombines TRBV18 with TRBJ1-3, with 7 bases fitting TRBD1. Germline CDR1 reads KGHSH; CDR2 reads LQKENI. The CDR3 length is 14 residues. After removal of 6 bases from V and 0 bases from J, the junction contained 2 bases not matched to a gene. The CDR3 nucleotides read TGTGCCAGCTCGCGGGACAGCTCTGGAAACACCATATATTTT. Protein product: CASSRDSSGNTIYF.

This clone appeared once. CDR3 region: CASTYGQGKGDQPQHF. For the CDR3, the DNA is TGTGCCAGCACCTACGGACAGGGGAAAGGGGATCAGCCCCAGCATTTT. The rearrangement uses TRBV28 and TRBJ1-5; 9 positions agree with TRBD1. The ends lost 7 bases at V and 5 bases at J; junction bases unmatched: 12. Germline CDR1 is MDHEN and CDR2 is SYDVKM. CDR3 size: 16 residues.

J is TRBJ1-2 and V is TRBV3-1 (or the pseudogene TRBV3-2), with 8 bases matching TRBD1. The CDR3 consists of 14 residues. V lost 3 bases and J lost 3; bases outside the gene matches: 3. Looked up from germline, CDR1 is LGHDT and CDR2 is YNNKEL (reference sequence). CDR3 loop: CASSHQTGDYGYTF. CDR3 nucleotide sequence: TGTGCCAGCAGCCACCAGACAGGGGACTATGGCTACACCTTC.

The chain couples TRBV18 to TRBJ1-2; D gene uncertain. The CDR3 sequence is 14 residues long. Germline V gives CDR1 KGHSH, CDR2 LQKENI. V was trimmed by 2 bases and J by 4 bases, leaving 11 bases between them. CDR3 region: CASSPGEVIYGYTF. In DNA form, the CDR3 reads TGTGCCAGCTCACCAGGAGAGGTGATCTATGGCTACACCTTC.

The chain employs TRBV15 and TRBJ1-4, with D tentatively TRBD1 (6 bases). Trimming cost V 0 bases and J 4 bases, with 12 bases left between them. This CDR3 has 16 amino acids. Germline CDR1 and CDR2: LNHNV and YYDKDF (reference sequence). The CDR3 coding sequence is TGTGCCACCAGCAGAGACTGGGGGGGCAATAATGAAAAACTGTTTTTT. It yields the protein CATSRDWGGNNEKLFF.

The chain carries TRBV4-2 and TRBJ2-7, with D tentatively TRBD2 (5 bases). Trimming cost V 8 bases and J 1 base, with 15 bases left between them. The CDR3 is made up of 14 amino acids. Germline V gene data show CDR1 as LGHNA and CDR2 as YNFKEQ. The CDR3 sequence: CASSAEGRSYEQYF. CDR3 in DNA: TGTGCCAGCTCCGCTGAGGGAAGGTCCTACGAGCAGTACTTC.

This chain links TRBV11-2 with TRBJ2-1; the D gene is possibly TRBD2 (7 bases). The CDR3 totals 14 residues. The ends were cut back, 0 bases at V and 5 bases at J, with 8 bases in the middle. Germline V gene sequence: CDR1 SGHAT, CDR2 FQNNGV. The CDR3 DNA reads TGTGCCAGCAGCTTAGAAGGGGGGGACAATGAGCAGTTCTTC. It is translated as CASSLEGGDNEQFF.